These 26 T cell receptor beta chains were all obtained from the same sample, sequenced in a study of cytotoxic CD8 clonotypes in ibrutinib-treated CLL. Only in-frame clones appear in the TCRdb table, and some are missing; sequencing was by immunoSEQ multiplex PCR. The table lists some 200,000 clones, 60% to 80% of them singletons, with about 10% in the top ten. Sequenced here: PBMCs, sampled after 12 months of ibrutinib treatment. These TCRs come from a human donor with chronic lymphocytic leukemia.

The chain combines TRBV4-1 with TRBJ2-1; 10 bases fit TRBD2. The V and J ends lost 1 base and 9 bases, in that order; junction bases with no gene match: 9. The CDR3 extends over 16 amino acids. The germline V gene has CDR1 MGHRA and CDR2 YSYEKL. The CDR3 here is CASSQALAGVGREQFF. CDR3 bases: TGCGCCAGCAGCCAAGCCCTAGCGGGAGTCGGTCGTGAGCAGTTCTTC.

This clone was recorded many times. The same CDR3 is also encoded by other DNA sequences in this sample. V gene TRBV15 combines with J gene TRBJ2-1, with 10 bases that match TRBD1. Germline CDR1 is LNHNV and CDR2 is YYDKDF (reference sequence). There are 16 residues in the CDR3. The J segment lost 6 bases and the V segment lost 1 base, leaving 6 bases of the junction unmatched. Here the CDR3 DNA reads TGTGCCACCAGCAGAGCGGAGGGACAGGGGACCAATGAGCAGTTCTTC. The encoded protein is CATSRAEGQGTNEQFF. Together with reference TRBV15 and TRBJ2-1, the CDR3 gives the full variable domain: DAMVIQNPRYQVTQFGKPVTLSCSQTLNHNVMYWYQQKSSQAPKLLFHYYDKDFNNEADTPDNFQSRRPNTSFCFLDIRSPGLGDTAMYLCATSRAEGQGTNEQFFGPGTRLTVL.

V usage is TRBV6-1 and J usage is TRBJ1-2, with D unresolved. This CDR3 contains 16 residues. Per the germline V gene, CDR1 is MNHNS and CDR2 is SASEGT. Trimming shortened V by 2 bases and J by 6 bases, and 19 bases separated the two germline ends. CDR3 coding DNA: TGTGCCAGCAGTGAAAGAGTCCCGGGGTCTGGGGATGGCTACACCTTC. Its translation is CASSERVPGSGDGYTF.

CDR3 bases: TGTGCCAGTAGAGAAGAGCGGAAGGGAACCTACGAGCAGTACTTC. It translates to CASREERKGTYEQYF. The chain joins TRBV25-1 to TRBJ2-7; D possibly corresponds to TRBD2 (5 bases). Trimming stripped 9 bases from V and 2 bases from J, with 20 bases between. The CDR3 spans 15 residues. In germline, CDR1 is MGHDK, CDR2 SYGVNS.

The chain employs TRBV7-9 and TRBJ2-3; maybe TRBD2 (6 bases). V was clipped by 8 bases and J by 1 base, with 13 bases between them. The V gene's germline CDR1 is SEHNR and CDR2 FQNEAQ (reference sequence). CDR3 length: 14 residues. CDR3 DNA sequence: TGTGCCAGCGTTTACGGGACTGGCACAGATACGCAGTATTTT. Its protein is CASVYGTGTDTQYF.

The CDR3: CASSLFQGRYEQYF. The CDR3 nucleotides read TGTGCCAGCAGTTTATTTCAGGGAAGGTACGAGCAGTACTTC. The rearrangement joins TRBV28 to TRBJ2-7; TRBD1 is a possible D gene (5 bases). The V gene's germline CDR1 is MDHEN and CDR2 SYDVKM. The CDR3 length is 14 residues. V lost 1 base to trimming and J lost 4 bases, with 11 bases between them.

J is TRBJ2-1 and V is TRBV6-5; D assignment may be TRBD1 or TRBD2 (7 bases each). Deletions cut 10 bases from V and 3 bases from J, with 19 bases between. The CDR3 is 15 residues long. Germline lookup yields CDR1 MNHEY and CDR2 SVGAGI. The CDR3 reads CATQGGTDYYNEQFF. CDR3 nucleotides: TGTGCCACCCAGGGAGGGACAGACTACTACAATGAGCAGTTCTTC.

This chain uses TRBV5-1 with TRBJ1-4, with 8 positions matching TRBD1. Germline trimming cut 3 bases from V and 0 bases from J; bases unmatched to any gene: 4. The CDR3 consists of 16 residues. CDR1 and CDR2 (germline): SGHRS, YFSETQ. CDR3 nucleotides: TGCGCCAGCAGCTGGACAGGGTTTGCAACTAATGAAAAACTGTTTTTT. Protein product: CASSWTGFATNEKLFF.

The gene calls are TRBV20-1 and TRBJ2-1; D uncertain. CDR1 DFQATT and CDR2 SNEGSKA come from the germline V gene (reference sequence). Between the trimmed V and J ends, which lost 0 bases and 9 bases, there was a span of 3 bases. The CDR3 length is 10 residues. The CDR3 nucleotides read TGCAGTGCTAGAGAGGGTGAGCAGTTCTTC. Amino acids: CSAREGEQFF.

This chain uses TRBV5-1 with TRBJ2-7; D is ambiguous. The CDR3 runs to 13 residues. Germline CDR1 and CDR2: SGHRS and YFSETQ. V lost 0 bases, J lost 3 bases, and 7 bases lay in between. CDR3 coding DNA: TGCGCCAGCAGCTTGGACACCAGCTACGAGCAGTACTTC. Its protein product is CASSLDTSYEQYF.

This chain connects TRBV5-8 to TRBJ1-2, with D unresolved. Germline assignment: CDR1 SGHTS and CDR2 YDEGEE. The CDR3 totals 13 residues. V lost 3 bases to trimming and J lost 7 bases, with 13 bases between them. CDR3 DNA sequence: TGTGCCAGCAGCTGGGATACCAAGGGTGGCTACACCTTC. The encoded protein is CASSWDTKGGYTF. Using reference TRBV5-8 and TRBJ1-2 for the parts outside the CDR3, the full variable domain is EAGVTQSPTHLIKTRGQQATLRCSPISGHTSVYWYQQALGLGLQFLLWYDEGEERNRGNFPPRFSGRQFPNYSSELNVNALELEDSALYLCASSWDTKGGYTFGSGTRLTVV.

In DNA form, the CDR3 reads TGCAGCGCCCGCCCCGGGAGAGAGTCCTACGAGCAGTACTTC. Protein: CSARPGRESYEQYF. The rearrangement joins TRBV29-1 to TRBJ2-7, with D perhaps matching TRBD2 (6 bases). The germline V gene has CDR1 SQVTM and CDR2 ANQGSEA. Trimming shortened V by 7 bases and J by 1 base, and 17 bases separated the two germline ends. The CDR3 extends over 14 amino acids.

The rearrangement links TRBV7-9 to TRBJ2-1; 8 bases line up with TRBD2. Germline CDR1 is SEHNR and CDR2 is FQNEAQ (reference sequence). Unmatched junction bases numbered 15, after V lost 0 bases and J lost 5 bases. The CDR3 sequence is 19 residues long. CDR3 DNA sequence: TGTGCCAGCAGCTTAGCTAGCGGGAATTTTTATGTTCTCGACAATGAGCAGTTCTTC. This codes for CASSLASGNFYVLDNEQFF.

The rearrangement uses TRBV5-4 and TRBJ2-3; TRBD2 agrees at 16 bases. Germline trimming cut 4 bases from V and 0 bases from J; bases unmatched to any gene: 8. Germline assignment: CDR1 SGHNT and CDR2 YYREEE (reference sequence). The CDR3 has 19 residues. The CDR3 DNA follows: TGTGCCAGCAGCCGCCCGGGACTAGCGGGAGGGTCTAGCACAGATACGCAGTATTTT. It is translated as CASSRPGLAGGSSTDTQYF.

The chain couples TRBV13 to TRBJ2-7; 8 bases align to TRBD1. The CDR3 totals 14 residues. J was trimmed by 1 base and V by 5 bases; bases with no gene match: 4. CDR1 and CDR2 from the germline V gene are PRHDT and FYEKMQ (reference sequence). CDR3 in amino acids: CASSTRQGSYEQYF. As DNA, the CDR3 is TGTGCCAGCAGCACTAGACAGGGGTCCTACGAGCAGTACTTC.

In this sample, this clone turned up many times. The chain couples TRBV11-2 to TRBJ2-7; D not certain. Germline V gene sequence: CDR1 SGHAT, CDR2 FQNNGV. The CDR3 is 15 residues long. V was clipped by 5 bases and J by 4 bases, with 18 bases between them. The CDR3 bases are TGTGCCAGCAGCCAGAGTAACAGCGAGAAGTACGAGCAGTACTTC. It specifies CASSQSNSEKYEQYF.

In DNA, the CDR3 is TGTGCCAGCAGTCCAGACAGCTACTCCTACGAGCAGTACTTC. This gives the protein CASSPDSYSYEQYF. The rearrangement uses TRBV2 and TRBJ2-7, with TRBD1 as a possible D gene (5 bases). The germline V gene has CDR1 SNHLY and CDR2 FYNNEI. V was cut by 5 bases and J by 0 bases, with 11 bases left in between. The CDR3 is made up of 14 amino acids.

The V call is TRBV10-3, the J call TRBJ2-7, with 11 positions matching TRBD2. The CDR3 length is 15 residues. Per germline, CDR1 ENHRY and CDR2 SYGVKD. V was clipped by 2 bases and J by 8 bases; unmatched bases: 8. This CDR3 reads CAISEGTSGKQQQYF. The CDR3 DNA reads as TGTGCCATCAGTGAGGGGACTAGCGGCAAGCAACAGCAGTACTTC.

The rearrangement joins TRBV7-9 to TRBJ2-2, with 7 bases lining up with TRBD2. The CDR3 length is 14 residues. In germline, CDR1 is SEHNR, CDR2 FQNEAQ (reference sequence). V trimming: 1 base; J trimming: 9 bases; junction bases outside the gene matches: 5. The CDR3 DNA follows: TGTGCCAGCAGCTTAGGGTCTAGCGGCCGGGAGCTGTTTTTT. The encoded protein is CASSLGSSGRELFF.

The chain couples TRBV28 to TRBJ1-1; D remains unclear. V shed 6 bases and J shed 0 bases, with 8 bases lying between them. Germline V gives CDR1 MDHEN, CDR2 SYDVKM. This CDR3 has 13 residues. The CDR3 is CASSPPLNTEAFF. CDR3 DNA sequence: TGTGCCAGCAGCCCCCCCCTGAACACTGAAGCTTTCTTT.

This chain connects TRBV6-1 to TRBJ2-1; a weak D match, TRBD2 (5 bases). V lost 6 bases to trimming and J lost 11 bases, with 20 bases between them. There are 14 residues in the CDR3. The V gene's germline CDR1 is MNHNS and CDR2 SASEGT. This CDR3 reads CASRATSIPPKQFF. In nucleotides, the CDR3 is TGTGCCAGCAGGGCAACTAGTATCCCCCCAAAGCAGTTCTTC.

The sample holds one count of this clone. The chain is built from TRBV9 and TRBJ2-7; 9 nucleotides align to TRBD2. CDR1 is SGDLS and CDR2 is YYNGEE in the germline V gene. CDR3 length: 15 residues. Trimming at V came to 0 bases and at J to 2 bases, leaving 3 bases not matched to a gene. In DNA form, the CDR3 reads TGTGCCAGCAGCGTAGGAGCGGGAGGTCCCTACGAGCAGTACTTC. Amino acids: CASSVGAGGPYEQYF.

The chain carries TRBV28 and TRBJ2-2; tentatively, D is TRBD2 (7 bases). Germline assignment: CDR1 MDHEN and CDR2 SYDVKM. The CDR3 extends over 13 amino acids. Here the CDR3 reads CAGGASNTGELFF. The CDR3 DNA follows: TGTGCAGGGGGGGCCTCGAACACCGGGGAGCTGTTTTTT. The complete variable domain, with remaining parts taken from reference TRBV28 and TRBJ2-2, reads DVKVTQSSRYLVKRTGEKVFLECVQDMDHENMFWYRQDPGLGLRLIYFSYDVKMKEKGDIPEGYSVSREKKERFSLILESASTNQTSMYLCAGGASNTGELFFGEGSRLTVL.

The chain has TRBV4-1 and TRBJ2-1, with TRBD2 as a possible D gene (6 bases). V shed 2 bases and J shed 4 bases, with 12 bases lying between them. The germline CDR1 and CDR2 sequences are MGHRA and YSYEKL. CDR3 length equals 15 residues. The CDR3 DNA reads TGCGCCAGCAGCCAATCCCTGACTAGTTACAATGAGCAGTTCTTC. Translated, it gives CASSQSLTSYNEQFF.

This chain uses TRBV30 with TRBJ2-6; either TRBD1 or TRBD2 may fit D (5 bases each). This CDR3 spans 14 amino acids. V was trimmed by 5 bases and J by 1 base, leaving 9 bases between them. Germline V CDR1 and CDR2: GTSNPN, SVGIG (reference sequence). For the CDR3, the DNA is TGTGCCTGGGGGGGTCCTTCTGGGGCCAACGTCCTGACTTTC. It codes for CAWGGPSGANVLTF.

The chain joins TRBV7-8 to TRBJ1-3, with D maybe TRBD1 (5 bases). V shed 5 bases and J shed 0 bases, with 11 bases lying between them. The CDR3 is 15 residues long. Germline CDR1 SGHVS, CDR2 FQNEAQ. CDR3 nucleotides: TGTGCCAGCAGCGGGCAGGGCGCCTCTGGAAACACCATATATTTT. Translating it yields CASSGQGASGNTIYF. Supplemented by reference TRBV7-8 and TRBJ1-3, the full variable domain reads GAGVSQSPRYKVAKRGQDVALRCDPISGHVSLFWYQQALGQGPEFLTYFQNEAQLDKSGLPSDRFFAERPEGSVSTLKIQRTQQEDSAVYLCASSGQGASGNTIYFGEGSWLTVV.